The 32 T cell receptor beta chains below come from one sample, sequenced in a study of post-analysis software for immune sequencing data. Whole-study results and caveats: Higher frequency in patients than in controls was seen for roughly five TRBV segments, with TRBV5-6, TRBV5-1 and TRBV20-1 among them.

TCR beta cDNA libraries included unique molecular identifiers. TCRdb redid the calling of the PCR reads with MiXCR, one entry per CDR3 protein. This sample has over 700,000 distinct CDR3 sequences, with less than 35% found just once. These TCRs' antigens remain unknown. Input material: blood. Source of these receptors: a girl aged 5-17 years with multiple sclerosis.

CDR3 nucleotide sequence: TGTGCCAGCCGCGCAGGGGTGGAGACCCAGTACTTC. Encoded protein: CASRAGVETQYF. This chain connects TRBV12-3 or TRBV12-4 to TRBJ2-5, with a weak D call TRBD1 (6 bases). Trimming removed 8 bases at V and 5 bases at J, with 12 bases between. The CDR3 consists of 12 residues.

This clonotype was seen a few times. The CDR3 spells CSARLTGLAAYNEQFF. The CDR3 DNA reads TGCAGTGCTCGACTAACGGGACTAGCGGCCTACAATGAGCAGTTCTTC. This chain joins TRBV20-1 and TRBJ2-1; 11 bases align to TRBD2. Germline V gene sequence: CDR1 DFQATT, CDR2 SNEGSKA (reference sequence). The CDR3 is made up of 16 amino acids. J lost 2 bases, V lost 5 bases, and 8 bases had no gene match.

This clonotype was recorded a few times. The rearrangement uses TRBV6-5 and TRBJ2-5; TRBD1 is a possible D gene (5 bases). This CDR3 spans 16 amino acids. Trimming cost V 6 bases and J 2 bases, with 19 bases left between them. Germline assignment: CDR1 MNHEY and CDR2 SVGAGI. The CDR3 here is CASSPGNIWEQETQYF. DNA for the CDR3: TGTGCCAGCAGCCCAGGGAACATATGGGAACAAGAGACCCAGTACTTC.

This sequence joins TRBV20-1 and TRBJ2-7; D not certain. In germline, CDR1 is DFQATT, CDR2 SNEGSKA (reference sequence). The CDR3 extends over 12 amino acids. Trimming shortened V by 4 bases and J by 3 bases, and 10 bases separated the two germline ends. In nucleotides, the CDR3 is TGCAGTGCTACCCAGGCTTACTACGAGCAGTACTTC. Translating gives CSATQAYYEQYF.

CDR3 amino acids: CASTPGHTNEQFF. In nucleotides, the CDR3 is TGTGCCAGCACTCCCGGGCATACCAATGAGCAGTTCTTC. The rearrangement links TRBV6-2 or TRBV6-3 to TRBJ2-1; no definite D call. The ends were cut back, 7 bases at V and 6 bases at J, with 13 bases in the middle. Germline V gene sequence: CDR1 MNHEY, CDR2 SVGEGT. This CDR3 is built from 13 residues.

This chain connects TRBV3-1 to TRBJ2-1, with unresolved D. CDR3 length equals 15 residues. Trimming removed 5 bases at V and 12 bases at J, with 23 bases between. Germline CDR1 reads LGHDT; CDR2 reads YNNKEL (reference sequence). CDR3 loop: CASSAYPSFSGGQFF. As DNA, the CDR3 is TGTGCCAGCAGCGCGTATCCGTCCTTTTCGGGTGGGCAGTTCTTC.

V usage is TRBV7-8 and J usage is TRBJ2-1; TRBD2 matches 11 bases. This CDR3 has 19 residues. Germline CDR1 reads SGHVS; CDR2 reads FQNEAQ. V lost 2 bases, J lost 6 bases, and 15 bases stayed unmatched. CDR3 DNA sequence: TGTGCCAGCAGCTTACCTCACGTAAGAAATAGCGGGGGGGCCAATGAGCAGTTCTTC. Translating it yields CASSLPHVRNSGGANEQFF.

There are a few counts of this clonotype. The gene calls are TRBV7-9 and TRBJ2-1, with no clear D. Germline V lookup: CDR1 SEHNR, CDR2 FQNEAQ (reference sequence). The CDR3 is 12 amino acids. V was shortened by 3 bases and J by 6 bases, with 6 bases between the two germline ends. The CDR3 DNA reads TGTGCCAGCAGCTTTGAGAGCAATGAGCAGTTCTTC. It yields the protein CASSFESNEQFF.

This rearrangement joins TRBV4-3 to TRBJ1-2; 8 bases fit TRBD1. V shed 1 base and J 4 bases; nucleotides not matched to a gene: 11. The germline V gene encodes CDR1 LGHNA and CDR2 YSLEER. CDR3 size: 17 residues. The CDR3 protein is CASSQARTGSFGYGYTF. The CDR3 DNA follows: TGCGCCAGCAGCCAAGCCAGGACAGGGTCTTTCGGCTATGGCTACACCTTC.

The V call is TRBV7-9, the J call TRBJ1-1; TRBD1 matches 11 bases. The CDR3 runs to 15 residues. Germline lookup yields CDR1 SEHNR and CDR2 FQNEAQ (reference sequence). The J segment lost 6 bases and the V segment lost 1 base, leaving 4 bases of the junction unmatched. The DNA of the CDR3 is TGTGCCAGCAGCTTAGTAACGGGACAGGGGGCTGAAGCTTTCTTT. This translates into CASSLVTGQGAEAFF.

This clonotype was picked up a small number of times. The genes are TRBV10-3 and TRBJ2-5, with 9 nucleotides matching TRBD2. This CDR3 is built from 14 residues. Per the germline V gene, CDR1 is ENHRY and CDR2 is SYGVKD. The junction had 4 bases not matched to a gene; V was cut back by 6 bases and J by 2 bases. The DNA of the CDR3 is TGTGCCATCAGGGCTAGCGGGGCACAAGAGACCCAGTACTTC. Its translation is CAIRASGAQETQYF.

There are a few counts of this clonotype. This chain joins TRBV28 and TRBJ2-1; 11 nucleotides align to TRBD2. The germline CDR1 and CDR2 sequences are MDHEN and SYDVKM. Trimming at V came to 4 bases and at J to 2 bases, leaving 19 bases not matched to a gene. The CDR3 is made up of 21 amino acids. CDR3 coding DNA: TGTGCCAGCAGTTACCCCCAACCGGGACTAGCGGAATACGGGACCTACAATGAGCAGTTCTTC. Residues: CASSYPQPGLAEYGTYNEQFF. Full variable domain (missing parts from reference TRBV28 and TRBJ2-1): DVKVTQSSRYLVKRTGEKVFLECVQDMDHENMFWYRQDPGLGLRLIYFSYDVKMKEKGDIPEGYSVSREKKERFSLILESASTNQTSMYLCASSYPQPGLAEYGTYNEQFFGPGTRLTVL.

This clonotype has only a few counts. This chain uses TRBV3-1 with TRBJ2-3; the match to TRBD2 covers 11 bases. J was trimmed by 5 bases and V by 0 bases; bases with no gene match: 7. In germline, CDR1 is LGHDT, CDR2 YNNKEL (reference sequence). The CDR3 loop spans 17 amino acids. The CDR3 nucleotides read TGTGCCAGCAGCCAAGATCGTAGCGGGAGGGCTTTAGATACGCAGTATTTT. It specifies CASSQDRSGRALDTQYF.

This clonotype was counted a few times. CDR3 sequence (DNA): TGTGCCAGCAGCGCGGGACCCTTGAACACCGGGGAGCTGTTTTTT. Translation gives CASSAGPLNTGELFF. The chain couples TRBV9 to TRBJ2-2; D possibly matches TRBD1 or TRBD2 (5 bases each). CDR3 size: 15 residues. The V end was cut by 3 bases, the J end by 1 base, with 10 bases between. Germline V gene sequence: CDR1 SGDLS, CDR2 YYNGEE.

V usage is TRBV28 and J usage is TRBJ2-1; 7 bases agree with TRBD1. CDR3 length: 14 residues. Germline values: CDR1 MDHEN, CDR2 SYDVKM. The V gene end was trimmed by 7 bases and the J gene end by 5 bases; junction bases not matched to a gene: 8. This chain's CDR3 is CASTSGQFNNEQFF. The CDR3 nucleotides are TGTGCCAGCACCTCGGGACAGTTTAACAATGAGCAGTTCTTC.

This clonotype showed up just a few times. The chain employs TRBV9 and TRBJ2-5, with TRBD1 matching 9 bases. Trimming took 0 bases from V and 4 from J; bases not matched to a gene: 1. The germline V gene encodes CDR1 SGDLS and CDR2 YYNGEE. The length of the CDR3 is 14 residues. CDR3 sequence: CASSVDRGPETQYF. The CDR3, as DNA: TGTGCCAGCAGCGTAGACAGGGGGCCAGAGACCCAGTACTTC.

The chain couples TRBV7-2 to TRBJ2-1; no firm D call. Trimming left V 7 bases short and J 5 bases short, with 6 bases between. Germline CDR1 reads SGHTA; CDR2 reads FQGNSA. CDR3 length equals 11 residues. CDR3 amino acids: CASNRNNEQFF. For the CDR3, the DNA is TGTGCCAGCAACAGAAACAATGAGCAGTTCTTC.

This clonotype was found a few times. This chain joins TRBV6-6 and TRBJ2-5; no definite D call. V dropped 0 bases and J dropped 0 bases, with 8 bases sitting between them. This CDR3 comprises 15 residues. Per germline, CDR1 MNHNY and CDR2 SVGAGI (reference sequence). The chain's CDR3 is CASSYSGIYQETQYF. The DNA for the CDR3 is TGTGCCAGCAGTTACTCGGGCATATACCAAGAGACCCAGTACTTC.

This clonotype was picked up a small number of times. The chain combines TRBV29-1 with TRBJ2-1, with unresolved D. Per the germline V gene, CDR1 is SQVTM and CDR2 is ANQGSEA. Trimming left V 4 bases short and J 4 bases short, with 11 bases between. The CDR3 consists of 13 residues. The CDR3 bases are TGCAGCGTTGTAGGTAGCCGGTACAATGAGCAGTTCTTC. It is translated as CSVVGSRYNEQFF.

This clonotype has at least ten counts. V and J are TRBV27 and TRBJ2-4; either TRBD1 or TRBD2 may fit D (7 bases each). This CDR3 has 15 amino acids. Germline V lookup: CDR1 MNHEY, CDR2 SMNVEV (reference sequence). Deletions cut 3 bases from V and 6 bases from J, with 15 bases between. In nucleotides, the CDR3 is TGTGCCAGCAGTTTCTCACCAGGGGGGGGAAACATTCAGTACTTC. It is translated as CASSFSPGGGNIQYF.

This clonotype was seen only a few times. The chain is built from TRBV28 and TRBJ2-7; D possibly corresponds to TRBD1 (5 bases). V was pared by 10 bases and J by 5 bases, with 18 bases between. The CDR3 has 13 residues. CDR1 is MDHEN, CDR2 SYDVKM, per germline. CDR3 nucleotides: TGTGCCACCCGCGGTGCAGGGCGCAACGAGCAGTACTTC. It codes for CATRGAGRNEQYF.

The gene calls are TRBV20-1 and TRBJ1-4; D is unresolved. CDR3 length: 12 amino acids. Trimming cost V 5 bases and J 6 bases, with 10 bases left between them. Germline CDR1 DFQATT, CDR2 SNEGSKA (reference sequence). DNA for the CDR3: TGCAGTGCTCCCGGCCAGGATGAAAAACTGTTTTTT. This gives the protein CSAPGQDEKLFF.

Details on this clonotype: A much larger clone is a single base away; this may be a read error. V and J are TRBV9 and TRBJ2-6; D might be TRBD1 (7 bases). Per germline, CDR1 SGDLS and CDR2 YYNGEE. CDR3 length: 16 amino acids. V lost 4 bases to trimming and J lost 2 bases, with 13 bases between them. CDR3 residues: CASSRGGGTGANVLTF. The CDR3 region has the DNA TGTGCCAGCAGCCGAGGAGGGGGCACTGGGGCCAACGTCCTGACTTTC.

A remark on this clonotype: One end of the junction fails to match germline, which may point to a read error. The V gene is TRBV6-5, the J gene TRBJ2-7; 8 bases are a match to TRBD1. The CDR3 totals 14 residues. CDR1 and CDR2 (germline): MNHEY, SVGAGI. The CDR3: CTSSPDRVSHEQYF. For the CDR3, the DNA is TGTACCAGCAGTCCGGACAGGGTCTCCCACGAGCAGTACTTC.

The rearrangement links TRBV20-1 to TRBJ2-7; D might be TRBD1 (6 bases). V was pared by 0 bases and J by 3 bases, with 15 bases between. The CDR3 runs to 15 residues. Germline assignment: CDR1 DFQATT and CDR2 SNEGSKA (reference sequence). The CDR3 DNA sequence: TGCAGTGCTAGAGATCCCGACAGGATCAACTACGAGCAGTACTTC. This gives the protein CSARDPDRINYEQYF.

For the CDR3, the DNA is TGTGCCAGCACCCTTTTTTGGGGGTCTAGCGCAGATACGCAGTATTTT. Translating it yields CASTLFWGSSADTQYF. V and J are TRBV6-5 and TRBJ2-3; D perhaps matches TRBD2 (6 bases). The V end lost 7 bases, the J end lost 4 bases, and 21 bases lay between the germline ends. CDR1 and CDR2 (germline): MNHEY, SVGAGI. The CDR3 is 16 amino acids.

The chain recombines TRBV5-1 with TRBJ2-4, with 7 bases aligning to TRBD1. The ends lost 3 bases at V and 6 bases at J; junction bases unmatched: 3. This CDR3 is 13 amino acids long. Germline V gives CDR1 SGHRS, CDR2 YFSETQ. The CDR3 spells CASSWDRANIQYF. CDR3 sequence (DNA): TGCGCCAGCAGCTGGGACAGAGCAAACATTCAGTACTTC.

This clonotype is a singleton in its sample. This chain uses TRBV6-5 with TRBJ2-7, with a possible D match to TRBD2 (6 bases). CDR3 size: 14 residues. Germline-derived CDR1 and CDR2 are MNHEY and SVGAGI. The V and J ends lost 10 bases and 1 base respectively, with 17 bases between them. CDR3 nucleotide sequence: TGTGCCACCAAACTGTGGGAGGAGTCCTACGAGCAGTACTTC. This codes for CATKLWEESYEQYF.

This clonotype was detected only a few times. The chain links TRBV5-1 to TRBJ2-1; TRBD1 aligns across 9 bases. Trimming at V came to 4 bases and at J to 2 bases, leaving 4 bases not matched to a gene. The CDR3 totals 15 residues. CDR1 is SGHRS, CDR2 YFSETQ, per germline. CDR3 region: CASSTGTGTYNEQFF. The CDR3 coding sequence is TGCGCCAGCAGCACCGGGACAGGGACCTACAATGAGCAGTTCTTC.

CDR3 nucleotide sequence: TGTGCCACCAGTGATTTTGGCCTAGCGGAGGATGAGCAGTTCTTC. Translating it yields CATSDFGLAEDEQFF. The V and J genes are TRBV24-1 and TRBJ2-1, with 7 bases aligning to TRBD2. Trimming at V came to 1 base and at J to 8 bases, leaving 7 bases not matched to a gene. The CDR3 loop spans 15 amino acids. The germline CDR1 and CDR2 sequences are KGHDR and SFDVKD.

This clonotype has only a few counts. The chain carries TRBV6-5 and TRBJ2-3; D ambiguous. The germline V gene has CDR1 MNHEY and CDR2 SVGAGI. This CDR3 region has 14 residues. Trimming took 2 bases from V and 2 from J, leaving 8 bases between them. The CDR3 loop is CASSYRQLTDTQYF. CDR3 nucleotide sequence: TGTGCCAGCAGTTACCGCCAGCTCACAGATACGCAGTATTTT.

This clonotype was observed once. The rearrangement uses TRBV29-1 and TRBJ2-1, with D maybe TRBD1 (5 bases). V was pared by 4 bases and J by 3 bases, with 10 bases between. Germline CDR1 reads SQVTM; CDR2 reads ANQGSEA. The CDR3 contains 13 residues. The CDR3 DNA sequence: TGCAGCGTTGCCAGGGTAGTCTACAATGAGCAGTTCTTC. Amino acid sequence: CSVARVVYNEQFF.